These 12 T cell receptor beta chains were all obtained from the same sample, sequenced in a study of blood T cell repertoires in COVID-19. Repertoires were generated with immunoSEQ multiplex PCR, while TCRdb's copy carries only in-frame clones and drops some. The repertoire holds 250,000 to 300,000 clones, with around nine tenths as singletons. Sequenced material: peripheral blood. The receptor set was obtained from a woman aged 65 to 85 with COVID-19, enrolled during active disease.

V gene TRBV12-3 or TRBV12-4 combines with J gene TRBJ1-1; D is possibly TRBD1 (6 bases). V shed 1 base and J shed 8 bases, with 8 bases lying between them. This CDR3 region has 12 residues. The CDR3 protein is CASSLVRGEAFF. The CDR3, as DNA: TGTGCCAGCAGTTTAGTTAGGGGGGAAGCTTTCTTT.

The rearrangement uses TRBV30 and TRBJ1-6; TRBD1 matches 8 bases. The V gene end was trimmed by 3 bases and the J gene end by 0 bases; junction bases not matched to a gene: 7. Germline V gene lookup returns CDR1 GTSNPN and CDR2 SVGIG (reference sequence). This CDR3 region has 17 residues. CDR3 DNA sequence: TGTGCCTGGAGCAACCCGACAGGGGCCTCCTATAATTCACCCCTCCACTTT. It is translated as CAWSNPTGASYNSPLHF.

This rearrangement joins TRBV28 to TRBJ1-5; 9 bases line up with TRBD1. The CDR3 contains 14 residues. Germline CDR1 and CDR2: MDHEN and SYDVKM. Germline trimming cut 7 bases from V and 6 bases from J; bases unmatched to any gene: 7. CDR3 in amino acids: CASIKNRGLQPQHF. In DNA form, the CDR3 reads TGTGCCAGCATCAAAAACAGGGGGCTTCAGCCCCAGCATTTT.

Turning to this clone: In the same sample, other DNA sequences code for this CDR3. The V call is TRBV10-3, the J call TRBJ1-1, with 9 bases aligning to TRBD1. This CDR3 contains 13 residues. From germline, CDR1 is ENHRY and CDR2 SYGVKD. With V trimmed by 5 bases and J by 3 bases, 1 base remained unmatched. DNA for the CDR3: TGTGCCATCAGTCGACAGGGGGACACTGAAGCTTTCTTT. The encoded protein is CAISRQGDTEAFF.

The J gene is TRBJ2-3, the V gene TRBV27; 8 bases agree with TRBD2. The CDR3 totals 17 residues. J gave up 2 bases and V 2 bases, and 9 bases lay outside the gene matches. In germline, CDR1 is MNHEY, CDR2 SMNVEV (reference sequence). CDR3 in amino acids: CASSLSRIAGNTDTQYF. The DNA of the CDR3 is TGTGCCAGCAGTTTAAGTAGGATAGCGGGAAACACAGATACGCAGTATTTT.

The V and J genes are TRBV21-1 and TRBJ2-7; the D call in the table, TRBD2, was not verified against the DNA. TRBV21-1 is listed as a pseudogene. The CDR3 covers 11 residues. The CDR3 protein is CASSSYREQYF. The CDR3 DNA follows: TGTGCCAGCAGCAGTTACCGGGAGCAGTACTTC.

This clone was counted a few times. V gene TRBV30 combines with J gene TRBJ2-2; D is unclear. From germline, CDR1 is GTSNPN and CDR2 SVGIG (reference sequence). The CDR3 runs 14 residues. Trimming took 1 base from V and 2 from J, leaving 8 bases between them. In DNA form, the CDR3 reads TGTGCCTGGAGTGGAGACACCAACACCGGGGAGCTGTTTTTT. Its protein product is CAWSGDTNTGELFF.

The chain recombines TRBV7-9 with TRBJ1-2, with D possibly TRBD1 on 6 matching bases. Germline V gives CDR1 SEHNR, CDR2 FQNEAQ (reference sequence). Trimming stripped 2 bases from V and 10 bases from J, with 17 bases between. This CDR3 has 14 amino acids. The CDR3 DNA is TGTGCCAGCAGCTTATTGGGAACAGGGAGTGTCTACACCTTC. Its translation: CASSLLGTGSVYTF.

The chain employs TRBV2 and TRBJ1-3; no clear D. Germline CDR1 SNHLY, CDR2 FYNNEI. The V and J ends lost 4 bases and 2 bases respectively, with 3 bases between them. CDR3 length: 12 amino acids. The CDR3 protein is CASSVTGNTIYF. The CDR3 DNA follows: TGTGCCAGCAGTGTTACTGGAAACACCATATATTTT.

The chain is built from TRBV5-6 and TRBJ1-5; perhaps TRBD1 as D (6 bases). The CDR3 length is 15 residues. Looked up from germline, CDR1 is SGHDT and CDR2 is YYEEEE. Trimming pared 3 bases from V and 0 bases from J, leaving 10 bases between. CDR3 sequence: CASSWGPISNQPQHF. CDR3 nucleotide sequence: TGTGCCAGCAGCTGGGGGCCCATTAGCAATCAGCCCCAGCATTTT. Full variable domain (missing parts from reference TRBV5-6 and TRBJ1-5): DAGVTQSPTHLIKTRGQQVTLRCSPKSGHDTVSWYQQALGQGPQFIFQYYEEEERQRGNFPDRFSGHQFPNYSSELNVNALLLGDSALYLCASSWGPISNQPQHFGDGTRLSIL.

The chain carries TRBV27 and TRBJ2-2; D remains ambiguous. In germline, CDR1 is MNHEY, CDR2 SMNVEV (reference sequence). Trimming left V 6 bases short and J 4 bases short, with 9 bases between. The CDR3 runs to 13 residues. CDR3 sequence reads: CASSRRGTGELFF. The CDR3 DNA reads as TGTGCCAGCAGCCGGCGAGGCACCGGGGAGCTGTTTTTT.

The CDR3 nucleotides read TGTGCCATCAGTTACAACGCAGGGGGCGCAGGTCTCGGGGAGACCCAGTACTTC. Protein product: CAISYNAGGAGLGETQYF. This chain links TRBV10-3 with TRBJ2-5; 8 bases map to TRBD1. The CDR3 has 18 residues. The V segment lost 5 bases and the J segment 5 bases; nucleotides outside the gene matches: 19. The germline V gene encodes CDR1 ENHRY and CDR2 SYGVKD.